The 21 T cell receptor beta chains presented below share a single source sample, sequenced in a study of blood T cells in healthy people across ages. Next came a second PCR, run for roughly 7 to 12 cycles, which used a sample-barcoded 5' primer along with a J-beta primer mix. TCRdb reanalysed the 5' RACE reads using MiXCR and keeps one entry per CDR3 protein. This sample carries more than 650,000 distinct CDR3 sequences, approximately 24% of them seen once, and the ten largest clones take over 2.5%. The sample also formed part of further work on T cells of mothers and their children.

The sequenced sample was blood. The receptor set was obtained from a boy between 10 and 17 years old in good health.

The rearrangement links TRBV21-1 to TRBJ1-5; the table's D call, TRBD1, was not checked against the DNA. TRBV21-1 is a known pseudogene. The CDR3 is 14 residues long. The CDR3 here is CASGPGTENQPQHF. Here the CDR3 DNA reads TGTGCCAGTGGACCCGGGACAGAGAATCAGCCCCAGCATTTT.

This clonotype was found a few times. This sequence joins TRBV28 and TRBJ1-2; 9 bases are shared with TRBD1. The V and J ends lost 5 bases and 3 bases, in that order; junction bases with no gene match: 7. There are 15 residues in the CDR3. Germline CDR1 reads MDHEN; CDR2 reads SYDVKM. This CDR3 is CASSEGQGRDYGYTF. CDR3 bases: TGTGCCAGCAGTGAGGGACAGGGAAGGGACTATGGCTACACCTTC.

The V call is TRBV9, the J call TRBJ1-6, with 7 bases fitting TRBD1. CDR1 and CDR2 (germline): SGDLS, YYNGEE. The CDR3 loop spans 15 amino acids. The ends lost 1 base at V and 7 bases at J; junction bases unmatched: 5. CDR3 in amino acids: CASSVQGVANSPLHF. CDR3 sequence (DNA): TGTGCCAGCAGCGTACAGGGGGTTGCCAATTCACCCCTCCACTTT.

This clonotype was observed a few times. The V call is TRBV29-1, the J call TRBJ1-1, with 8 bases lining up with TRBD1. This CDR3 contains 14 residues. Germline CDR1 SQVTM, CDR2 ANQGSEA. J was trimmed by 1 base and V by 2 bases; bases with no gene match: 3. In nucleotides, the CDR3 is TGCAGCGTTGAACACAGGGGGAAGAACACTGAAGCTTTCTTT. Translating gives CSVEHRGKNTEAFF.

This chain connects TRBV6-5 to TRBJ2-5, with a tentative D call TRBD1 (5 bases). Germline V gene sequence: CDR1 MNHEY, CDR2 SVGAGI. Trimming shortened V by 2 bases and J by 3 bases, and 10 bases separated the two germline ends. The CDR3 spans 14 residues. The CDR3 region has the DNA TGTGCCAGCAGTTACCGAGGCAGGGAAGAGACCCAGTACTTC. This sequence encodes CASSYRGREETQYF.

This clonotype was detected only once. V usage is TRBV5-1 and J usage is TRBJ2-2, with D hard to call. V lost 4 bases and J lost 4, with 11 bases in between. In germline, CDR1 is SGHRS, CDR2 YFSETQ. This CDR3 spans 14 amino acids. The CDR3 reads CASSRPDVTGELFF. The DNA of the CDR3 is TGCGCCAGCAGCCGCCCGGACGTCACCGGGGAGCTGTTTTTT.

The chain combines TRBV7-2 with TRBJ2-3; D not resolved. The ends were cut back, 5 bases at V and 4 bases at J, with 13 bases in the middle. This CDR3 region has 14 residues. Germline assignment: CDR1 SGHTA and CDR2 FQGNSA. DNA for the CDR3: TGTGCCAGCAGCCCCTTCCCCCGGGCAGATACGCAGTATTTT. Protein: CASSPFPRADTQYF.

This chain connects TRBV9 to TRBJ2-3, with TRBD2 matching over 11 bases. The CDR3 loop spans 19 amino acids. With V trimmed by 0 bases and J by 3 bases, 12 bases remained unmatched. Germline CDR1 is SGDLS and CDR2 is YYNGEE. CDR3 protein: CASSVGGLAGGGRTDTQYF. CDR3 coding DNA: TGTGCCAGCAGCGTAGGGGGTCTAGCGGGGGGAGGGAGAACAGATACGCAGTATTTT.

This clonotype was counted between two and nine times. The chain combines TRBV5-1 with TRBJ2-1; D might be TRBD2 (6 bases). The germline gives CDR1 SGHRS, CDR2 YFSETQ. V was trimmed by 2 bases and J by 8 bases, leaving 17 bases between them. The CDR3 is made up of 15 amino acids. The DNA for the CDR3 is TGCGCCAGCAGCTTCAACCGGGTCCCGGGGGATGAGCAGTTCTTC. Encoded protein: CASSFNRVPGDEQFF.

The chain joins TRBV29-1 to TRBJ2-3; 9 bases are shared with TRBD1. Per germline, CDR1 SQVTM and CDR2 ANQGSEA. J lost 3 bases, V lost 7 bases, and 2 bases had no gene match. The CDR3 spans 12 residues. The CDR3 here is CSATGGTDTQYF. The CDR3 DNA reads as TGCAGCGCGACAGGGGGGACAGATACGCAGTATTTT.

This chain links TRBV2 with TRBJ1-2, with 11 bases fitting TRBD1. From germline, CDR1 is SNHLY and CDR2 FYNNEI. CDR3 length equals 14 residues. The V segment lost 6 bases and the J segment 4 bases; nucleotides outside the gene matches: 4. CDR3 sequence reads: CASRVGTGGYGYTF. The DNA of the CDR3 is TGTGCCAGCAGGGTTGGGACAGGGGGCTATGGCTACACCTTC.

The chain joins TRBV30 to TRBJ1-2, with no clear D. The CDR3 length is 14 residues. V lost 0 bases and J 0 bases, leaving 8 bases between the germline ends. From germline, CDR1 is GTSNPN and CDR2 SVGIG (reference sequence). CDR3 sequence reads: CAWSVWGSNYGYTF. The CDR3 coding sequence is TGTGCCTGGAGTGTATGGGGATCTAACTATGGCTACACCTTC.

In this sample, this clonotype turned up a few times. The chain employs TRBV20-1 and TRBJ1-1, with 7 nucleotides matching TRBD1. The junction had 14 bases not matched to a gene; V was cut back by 5 bases and J by 11 bases. Looked up from germline, CDR1 is DFQATT and CDR2 is SNEGSKA (reference sequence). This CDR3 has 13 amino acids. The CDR3 DNA reads TGCAGTGCTTTACCGGGACAGTCAAGGGCGGCTTTCTTT. Protein product: CSALPGQSRAAFF.

As regards this clonotype: A read error may explain this, as a much larger clone is one base away. This chain connects TRBV12-3 or TRBV12-4 to TRBJ1-1; 8 nucleotides match TRBD1. The CDR3 is 15 residues long. J gave up 4 bases and V 8 bases, and 12 bases lay outside the gene matches. The CDR3 region is CASGRLGQVGTEAFF. The DNA for the CDR3 is TGTGCCAGCGGAAGATTGGGACAGGTGGGCACTGAAGCTTTCTTT.

The genes are TRBV12-5 and TRBJ2-1, with D unclear. The germline V gene encodes CDR1 LGHNT and CDR2 FRNRAP. Trimming shortened V by 0 bases and J by 9 bases, and 9 bases separated the two germline ends. The CDR3 covers 13 residues. The CDR3 DNA sequence: TGTGCTAGTGGTTTGGTACTTGCTCTTGAGCAGTTCTTC. It codes for CASGLVLALEQFF. Filled out from reference TRBV12-5 and TRBJ2-1, the complete variable domain reads DARVTQTPRHKVTEMGQEVTMRCQPILGHNTVFWYRQTMMQGLELLAYFRNRAPLDDSGMPKDRFSAEMPDATLATLKIQPSEPRDSAVYFCASGLVLALEQFFGPGTRLTVL.

The chain employs TRBV7-9 and TRBJ1-4, with D perhaps matching TRBD1 (6 bases). This CDR3 is built from 14 residues. Trimming left V 6 bases short and J 3 bases short, with 11 bases between. Germline values: CDR1 SEHNR, CDR2 FQNEAQ (reference sequence). The DNA for the CDR3 is TGTGCCAGCAGGTCCACAGGGTCTAATGAAAAACTGTTTTTT. It encodes CASRSTGSNEKLFF.

This clonotype has only a few counts. This chain connects TRBV19 to TRBJ1-1; no reliable D call. V lost 8 bases and J lost 1, with 17 bases in between. Germline values: CDR1 LNHDA, CDR2 SQIVND (reference sequence). The CDR3 covers 15 residues. Here the CDR3 reads CASGVITGSNTEAFF. The CDR3, as DNA: TGTGCCAGTGGGGTAATTACGGGATCGAACACTGAAGCTTTCTTT.

Remarks on this clonotype: One end of the junction fails to match germline, which may point to a read error. The chain has TRBV20-1 and TRBJ2-2; 9 bases are shared with TRBD2. This CDR3 is 15 amino acids long. Germline V gene sequence: CDR1 DFQATT, CDR2 SNEGSKA (reference sequence). CDR3 sequence (DNA): TGCAGTGCTTCGCTAGCGGGGTTTGACACCGGGGAGCTGCTTTTT. Protein sequence: CSASLAGFDTGELLF.

This clonotype was seen a few times. Here the CDR3 reads CATSDHASGGQETQYF. For the CDR3, the DNA is TGTGCCACCAGTGATCATGCTAGCGGGGGACAAGAGACCCAGTACTTC. This chain connects TRBV24-1 to TRBJ2-5; 10 nucleotides match TRBD2. The CDR3 is 16 residues long. The V segment lost 3 bases and the J segment 2 bases; nucleotides outside the gene matches: 5. Germline CDR1 is KGHDR and CDR2 is SFDVKD.

This clonotype was seen more than once but under ten times. This sequence joins TRBV4-1 and TRBJ1-5, with no clear D. Germline CDR1 reads MGHRA; CDR2 reads YSYEKL. The ends were cut back, 0 bases at V and 7 bases at J, with 7 bases in the middle. The CDR3 length is 13 residues. CDR3 nucleotide sequence: TGCGCCAGCAGCCAAGAAGGTCCCCAGCCCCAGCATTTT. It translates to CASSQEGPQPQHF.

The sample holds a few counts of this clonotype. The chain uses TRBV7-6 and TRBJ2-1, with 7 bases aligning to TRBD1. V was pared by 4 bases and J by 3 bases, with 9 bases of the junction left unmatched. Germline CDR1 reads SGHVS; CDR2 reads FNYEAQ. CDR3 length: 16 residues. The CDR3 here is CASSSAGTAFYNEQFF. The CDR3 DNA is TGTGCCAGCAGCTCCGCCGGGACAGCCTTCTACAATGAGCAGTTCTTC.